This T cell receptor (beta chain) appears in the sequencing data of a study of cytomegalovirus exposure and HLA in healthy donors. Whole-study results and caveats: A prior analysis recorded that most TCR beta V segments were productive about 87% or about 30% of the time. It was in a later analysis that TCR association rates were seen to vary by HLA locus, highest for DRB1 and lowest for HLA-C.

Comments on this clone: Its specificity is unknown.

The V gene lost 5 bases and the J gene lost 5 bases, with 6 bases spanning the gap. This CDR3 has 12 amino acids. The germline V gene encodes CDR1 MNHNY and CDR2 SVGAGI (reference sequence). Amplification used 60 Vbeta primers and 13 Jbeta primers. Using immunoSEQ multiplex PCR, the repertoire was profiled, and TCRdb retains in-frame clones only, with some absent. This sample yields approximately 240,000 clones, of which over 80% are seen a single time; around 5.7% belongs to the top ten. This clonotype originated in a woman between 35 and 50 years old in good health and CMV-seropositive. Sequencing used PBMCs. The rearrangement uses TRBV6-6 and TRBJ1-4; D remains unclear. Here the CDR3 reads CASSRRNEKLFF. DNA for the CDR3: TGTGCCAGCAGTCGGCGGAATGAAAAACTGTTTTTT.